The rows below give T cell receptor beta chains drawn from one sample of a study of T cells in Graves' hyperthyroidism and ophthalmopathy. From the multiplex PCR reads, TCRdb called clonotypes with MiXCR, one entry per CDR3 protein. The data show a few hundred thousand distinct CDR3 sequences, about 15% seen once. Sequenced sample: blood. These TCRs come from a woman in her 30s with Graves' hyperthyroidism. The CDR3 runs from the conserved cysteine through the conserved F or W. Some rows have no size entry. The others give once, few or many, or a class for an expanded clone.

v_call	clone_size	j_call	cdr3_aa
TRBV2	many	TRBJ1-1	CASSIHQNTEAFF
TRBV20-1	many	TRBJ1-2	CSALSPRGYTF
TRBV29-1	many	TRBJ2-5	CSVVAGSSPQETQYF
TRBV5-1	.	TRBJ2-1	CASSLGLAGVHNEQFF
TRBV9	many	TRBJ2-7	CASSVGEGGFDEQYF
TRBV14	.	TRBJ2-5	CASSLRGRTTWETQYF
TRBV7-9	few	TRBJ2-7	CASSKYSGVYEQYF
TRBV5-1	once	.	CASSRDRTYEQFF
TRBV20-1	many	TRBJ2-1	CSAPTKRASYNEQFF
TRBV7-2	many	TRBJ2-7	CASSLAGGPHEQYF
TRBV19	many	TRBJ1-1	CASREWENTEAFF
TRBV24-1	few	TRBJ2-2	CATSDITGTGELFF
TRBV7-8	many	TRBJ2-3	CASSLWGSHDTQYF
TRBV27	few	TRBJ2-7	CASSWNLQWDSSDHEQYF
TRBV10-2	many	TRBJ1-5	CASSVTGEYQPQHF
TRBV10-3	few	TRBJ1-2	CAISESTASYGYTF
TRBV11-3	few	TRBJ2-5	CASSSGPRGTQYF
TRBV3-1	few	TRBJ1-1	CASSLSRGFSNTEAFF
TRBV7-8	many	TRBJ1-2	CASSLARGYYGYTF
TRBV20-1	many	TRBJ2-7	CSARGGDFHEQYF
TRBV9	.	TRBJ1-2	CASSARTDINLDGYTF
TRBV27	many	TRBJ1-1	CASLGGLNTEAFF
TRBV7-2	many	TRBJ1-1	CASSLRGRTEAFF
TRBV5-8	many	TRBJ1-1	CASSYGTINTEAFF
TRBV5-1	many	TRBJ2-7	CASSPGLTGEGFREQYF
TRBV7-9	.	TRBJ2-7	CASSLKGTSDEQYF
TRBV12-3/TRBV12-4	many	TRBJ2-5	CASSLADILADSQETQYF
TRBV7-9	few	TRBJ2-3	CASSWTSGASTDTQYF